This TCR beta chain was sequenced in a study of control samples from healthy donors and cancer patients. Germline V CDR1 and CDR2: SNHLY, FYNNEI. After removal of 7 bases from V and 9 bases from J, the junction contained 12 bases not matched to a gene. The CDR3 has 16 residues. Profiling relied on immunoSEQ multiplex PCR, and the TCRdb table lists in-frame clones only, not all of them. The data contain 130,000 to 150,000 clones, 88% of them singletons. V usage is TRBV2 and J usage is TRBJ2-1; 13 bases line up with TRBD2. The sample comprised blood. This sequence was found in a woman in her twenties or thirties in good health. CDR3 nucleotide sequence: TGTGCCAGCAAGACGGACGGGACTAGCGGGATAGGTGAGCAGTTCTTC. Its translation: CASKTDGTSGIGEQFF.